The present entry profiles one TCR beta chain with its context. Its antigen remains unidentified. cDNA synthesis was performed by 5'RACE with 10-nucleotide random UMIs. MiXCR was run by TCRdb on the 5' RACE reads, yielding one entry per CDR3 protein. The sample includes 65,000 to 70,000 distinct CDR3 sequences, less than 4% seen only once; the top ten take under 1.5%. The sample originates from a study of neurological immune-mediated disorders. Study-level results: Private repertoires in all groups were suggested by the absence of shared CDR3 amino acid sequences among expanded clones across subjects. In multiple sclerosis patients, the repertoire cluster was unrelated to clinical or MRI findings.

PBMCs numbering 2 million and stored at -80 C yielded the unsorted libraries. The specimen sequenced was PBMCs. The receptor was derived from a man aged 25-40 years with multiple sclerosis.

This chain's CDR3 is CASSYAVGYEQYF. The DNA for the CDR3 is TGTGCCAGCAGTTACGCGGTAGGGTACGAGCAGTACTTC. V is TRBV6-6 and J is TRBJ2-7; D not certain. This CDR3 is 13 amino acids long. Germline assignment: CDR1 MNHNY and CDR2 SVGAGI (reference sequence). V lost 2 bases, J lost 4 bases, and 9 bases lay in between.